The T cell receptor beta chain described here comes from a study of control samples from healthy donors and cancer patients. Using immunoSEQ multiplex PCR, the repertoire was profiled, and TCRdb retains in-frame clones only, with some absent. Among some 150,000 clones listed, roughly 91% were seen once. This CDR3 comprises 13 residues. V lost 4 bases and J 2 bases, leaving 7 bases between the germline ends. Looked up from germline, CDR1 is MRHNA and CDR2 is SNTAGT. Specimen: blood. This sequence originates from a woman aged 25 to 39 in good health. The chain combines TRBV6-4 with TRBJ2-3, with D uncertain. CDR3 sequence: CASSGQDTDTQYF. Written as DNA, the CDR3 is TGTGCCAGCAGTGGGCAGGACACAGATACGCAGTATTTT.